These T cell receptor beta chains were read from a single sample in a study of T cells expressing NK-cell markers. Reprocessing the 5' RACE reads, TCRdb reports a single entry for every CDR3 protein and omits DNA. The sample includes 500,000 to 700,000 distinct CDR3 sequences. The sample taken for sequencing was blood T cells: a sorted CD56 or NKG2C T cell subset, CD4+ or CD8+ T cells, or bulk PBMC T cells (not recorded which). These receptors all come from a man between 18 and 35 years old in good health. Both conserved end residues are part of each CDR3. Fields, in order: V gene, J gene, CDR3 protein.

v_gene: TRBV6-2/TRBV6-3; j_gene: TRBJ2-1; CDR3aa: CATSSGGPSNEQFF
v_gene: TRBV7-2; j_gene: TRBJ1-1; CDR3aa: CASSFPARQNTEAFF
v_gene: TRBV5-1; j_gene: TRBJ1-1; CDR3aa: CASSPFLGPRDTEAFF
v_gene: TRBV12-3/TRBV12-4; j_gene: TRBJ2-6; CDR3aa: CASSRITGYGANVLTF
v_gene: TRBV6-1; j_gene: TRBJ2-7; CDR3aa: CASSPRGDYEQYF
v_gene: TRBV29-1; j_gene: TRBJ2-3; CDR3aa: CSVSTDRAWTDTQYF
v_gene: TRBV29-1; j_gene: TRBJ2-1; CDR3aa: CSVVIGGAFNEQFF
v_gene: TRBV6-2/TRBV6-3; j_gene: TRBJ2-2; CDR3aa: CASSYRGDISGELFF
v_gene: TRBV15; j_gene: TRBJ2-5; CDR3aa: CATSSGRAQETQYF
v_gene: TRBV10-3; j_gene: TRBJ1-5; CDR3aa: CAIRGSQDQPQHF
v_gene: TRBV11-1; j_gene: TRBJ2-4; CDR3aa: CASSLAPRTSGSDKNIQYF
v_gene: TRBV7-9; j_gene: TRBJ2-1; CDR3aa: CASSLASAGYNEQFF
v_gene: TRBV5-1; j_gene: TRBJ1-4; CDR3aa: CASRKDRGPSTNEKLFF
v_gene: TRBV6-2/TRBV6-3; j_gene: TRBJ2-1; CDR3aa: CATTGTPGNEQFF
v_gene: TRBV29-1; j_gene: TRBJ2-7; CDR3aa: CSVEGTGRGRYEQYF
v_gene: TRBV6-1; j_gene: TRBJ1-5; CDR3aa: CASSVSRQYSNQPQHF